This TCR beta chain came from a study of metastatic and nonmetastatic thyroid tumors (dated by TCRdb to about 2020). Regarding the complete study: The researchers compared repertoires between peripheral blood samples and tumor or nodule tissue samples from patients with malignant or benign thyroid disease. What the work shows at the level of the full study, not this receptor alone: In both blood and tumor samples, malignant tumors were reported to have significantly higher TCR beta diversity than benign nodules.

The library was generated by PCR. The instrument was an Illumina HiSeq 4000. High-throughput sequencing was used to profile the TCR beta-chain CDR3 region of every patient. For the original study's pipeline: CDR3 differences across clinicopathological groups were used to build a classifier for discriminating distant-metastatic papillary thyroid cancer patients. To measure repertoire diversity the researchers used the Shannon index, while the Morisita-Horn index served to gauge how similar the tumor and blood repertoires were. Using fastp at Q25 and MiXCR, TCRdb reprocessed the public reads and kept productive beta chains. For this entry, the V and J calls and clone size follow TCRdb and not the study's own pipeline. Present in this sample are some 90,000 clones, around 7.8% of which were seen just once. The ten largest clones take up roughly 10% of the sample. None of the patients had been given any treatment before thyroid surgery. Using T-cell receptor beta sequencing, the researchers looked back retrospectively at clinical samples from patients, gathered between about 2011 and 2019.

V lost 5 bases and J lost 0 bases; the stretch between them is 11 bases long. Per the germline V gene, SGHVS is the CDR1 and FNYEAQ is the CDR2. The CDR3 runs 15 residues from the cysteine to the phenylalanine. Only the CDR3 portion is preserved as DNA: 45 bases, with reading frame beginning at the first base. The table lists this clone with many counts. It has no known antigen specificity. No clone much larger than this one lies a single base away; base qualities are absent. This TCR came from a female donor with papillary thyroid cancer or a benign thyroid nodule (not recorded which). Some clones in this sample may be carry-over from other donors' samples. Source material: blood. The chain is assembled from TRBV7-6 and TRBJ1-3; no D gene call is confident. The CDR3 region: CASSARQDSGNTIYF. The nucleotide sequence is TGTGCCAGCAGCGCTCGACAAGACTCTGGAAACACCATATATTTT. With the portions outside the CDR3 filled from the reference TRBV7-6 and TRBJ1-3 genes, the complete variable region becomes GAGVSQSPRYKVTKRGQDVALRCDPISGHVSLYWYRQALGQGPEFLTYFNYEAQQDKSGLPNDRFSAERPEGSISTLTIQRTEQRDSAMYRCASSARQDSGNTIYFGEGSWLTVV.